This is a list of T cell receptor beta chains from one sample in a study of shared clonotypes between healthy human individuals. Libraries were prepared by immunoSEQ multiplex PCR; TCRdb keeps only in-frame clonotypes and omits some of them. The table includes under 1,100,000 clones, approximately 76% detected once. Specimen: memory CD4+ T cells sorted from blood. All receptors come from a man aged 18 to 29 in good health. The CDR3 runs from the conserved cysteine through the conserved F or W. Each record gives: D gene, V gene, J gene, clone size, CDR3 DNA, CDR3 protein. D genes are given only for firm matches. The listing skips clone size in some rows; elsewhere it reads once, few, many or a size class.

d_call: TRBD1
v_call: TRBV28
j_call: TRBJ1-1
clone_size: -
cdr3_nt: TGTGCCAGCAGGCTCACAGGGGCCCAAGCTTTCTTT
cdr3_aa: CASRLTGAQAFF

d_call: -
v_call: TRBV5-1
j_call: TRBJ1-2
clone_size: -
cdr3_nt: TGCGCCAGCAGCTTGGAGGGAGGGAACTATGGCTACACCTTC
cdr3_aa: CASSLEGGNYGYTF

d_call: -
v_call: TRBV5-6
j_call: TRBJ1-2
clone_size: few
cdr3_nt: TGTGCCAGCAGAACGGGAGCGGGTAACTATGGCTACACCTTC
cdr3_aa: CASRTGAGNYGYTF

d_call: -
v_call: TRBV2
j_call: TRBJ2-1
clone_size: -
cdr3_nt: TGTGCCAGCAGTGCAACCCTTAACGACTATGAGCAGTTCTTC
cdr3_aa: CASSATLNDYEQFF

d_call: -
v_call: TRBV2
j_call: TRBJ2-7
clone_size: -
cdr3_nt: TGTGCCAGCGGCAGGGACGTCGGCGAGCAGTACTTC
cdr3_aa: CASGRDVGEQYF

d_call: -
v_call: TRBV19
j_call: TRBJ1-4
clone_size: -
cdr3_nt: TGTGCCAGTAGTATAGGAAGTGGTTTGAGAACTAATGAAAAACTGTTTTTT
cdr3_aa: CASSIGSGLRTNEKLFF

d_call: -
v_call: TRBV30
j_call: TRBJ1-6
clone_size: -
cdr3_nt: TGTGCCTGGAGTGACCGACAAGGGAATTCACCCCTCCACTTT
cdr3_aa: CAWSDRQGNSPLHF

d_call: TRBD2
v_call: TRBV5-4
j_call: TRBJ2-3
clone_size: -
cdr3_nt: TGTGCCAGCAGCTCTTGGACTAGCTTCACAGATACGCAGTATTTT
cdr3_aa: CASSSWTSFTDTQYF

d_call: -
v_call: TRBV7-9
j_call: TRBJ1-2
clone_size: -
cdr3_nt: TGTGCCAGCAGCTTAGGGAAGGGGACTGCTAACTATGGCTACACCTTC
cdr3_aa: CASSLGKGTANYGYTF

d_call: -
v_call: TRBV29-1
j_call: TRBJ2-5
clone_size: few
cdr3_nt: TGCAGCGTTTTGACCCGGGGGCGGACCCAGTACTTC
cdr3_aa: CSVLTRGRTQYF

d_call: -
v_call: TRBV28
j_call: TRBJ1-5
clone_size: -
cdr3_nt: TGTGCCAGCAGTTTATATGGTGGGGGAGGTCAGCCCCAGCATTTT
cdr3_aa: CASSLYGGGGQPQHF

d_call: -
v_call: TRBV11-2
j_call: TRBJ2-1
clone_size: -
cdr3_nt: TGTGCCAGCAGCTTATCCTATCCCTACAATGAGCAGTTCTTC
cdr3_aa: CASSLSYPYNEQFF

d_call: -
v_call: TRBV5-1
j_call: TRBJ2-3
clone_size: -
cdr3_nt: TGCGCCAGCAGCTTGGACAGCTCCCACACAGATACGCAGTATTTT
cdr3_aa: CASSLDSSHTDTQYF

d_call: -
v_call: TRBV20-1
j_call: TRBJ2-1
clone_size: -
cdr3_nt: TGCAGTGCTAGCGTGTACCATGAGCAGTTCTTC
cdr3_aa: CSASVYHEQFF

d_call: -
v_call: TRBV4-2
j_call: TRBJ2-3
clone_size: once
cdr3_nt: TGTGCCAGCAGCCAAGAGGGGGGGGCCCCCCCCGGTGCAGATACGCAGTATTTT
cdr3_aa: CASSQEGGAPPGADTQYF

d_call: -
v_call: TRBV9
j_call: TRBJ2-7
clone_size: -
cdr3_nt: TGTGCCAGCAGCGTAGGGTTTGTGGGGTCCGAGCAGTACTTC
cdr3_aa: CASSVGFVGSEQYF

d_call: TRBD1
v_call: TRBV5-6
j_call: TRBJ2-1
clone_size: -
cdr3_nt: TGTGCCAGCAGCCCAGGACAGGGGAACTACAATGAGCAGTTCTTC
cdr3_aa: CASSPGQGNYNEQFF

d_call: TRBD1
v_call: TRBV9
j_call: TRBJ2-1
clone_size: -
cdr3_nt: TGTGCCAGCAGCGTTGAGGACAGGTCCTACAATGAGCAGTTCTTC
cdr3_aa: CASSVEDRSYNEQFF

d_call: -
v_call: TRBV7-2
j_call: TRBJ2-7
clone_size: few
cdr3_nt: TGTGCCAGCAGCCCCCCCACTGGCTACGAGCAGTACTTC
cdr3_aa: CASSPPTGYEQYF

d_call: -
v_call: TRBV19
j_call: TRBJ1-1
clone_size: -
cdr3_nt: TGTGCCAGTAAGCGTCTTGTTAGCACTGAAGCTTTCTTT
cdr3_aa: CASKRLVSTEAFF

d_call: TRBD1
v_call: TRBV6-5
j_call: TRBJ2-2
clone_size: -
cdr3_nt: TGTGCCAGCAGTTACTTACAGGGGTACACCGGGGAGCTGTTTTTT
cdr3_aa: CASSYLQGYTGELFF

d_call: -
v_call: TRBV9
j_call: TRBJ2-5
clone_size: -
cdr3_nt: TGTGCCAGCAGCGGGGGACCCCTAGAGACCCAGTACTTC
cdr3_aa: CASSGGPLETQYF

d_call: -
v_call: TRBV7-9
j_call: TRBJ1-3
clone_size: once
cdr3_nt: TGTGCCAGCAGCTTAGACGGAGGCACCATATATTTT
cdr3_aa: CASSLDGGTIYF

d_call: -
v_call: TRBV2
j_call: TRBJ2-7
clone_size: few
cdr3_nt: TGTGCCAGCAAGCATAGTGGGGGGTACGAGCAGTACTTC
cdr3_aa: CASKHSGGYEQYF

d_call: TRBD1
v_call: TRBV7-8
j_call: TRBJ1-5
clone_size: -
cdr3_nt: TGTGCCAGCAGCACTAGGGACAGGCCCTGGGGTGGGTACCAGCATTTT
cdr3_aa: CASSTRDRPWGGYQHF

d_call: TRBD2
v_call: TRBV29-1
j_call: TRBJ2-3
clone_size: -
cdr3_nt: TGCAGCGGATCACTAGCGGGAAGGGATACGCAGTATTTT
cdr3_aa: CSGSLAGRDTQYF

d_call: TRBD1
v_call: TRBV18
j_call: TRBJ1-1
clone_size: -
cdr3_nt: TGTGCCAGCTCACCACAGAGGGACAGTGAAGCTTTCTTT
cdr3_aa: CASSPQRDSEAFF

d_call: -
v_call: TRBV30
j_call: TRBJ2-5
clone_size: -
cdr3_nt: TGTGCCTGGAGTGGGGGGACCACACGGTACTTC
cdr3_aa: CAWSGGTTRYF

d_call: -
v_call: TRBV6-6
j_call: TRBJ1-4
clone_size: -
cdr3_nt: TGTGCCAGCAGACGAGGGATTACTAATGAAAAACTGTTTTTT
cdr3_aa: CASRRGITNEKLFF

d_call: TRBD1
v_call: TRBV18
j_call: TRBJ2-7
clone_size: -
cdr3_nt: TGTGCCAGCTCACCTATCCCGACAGGGCGTGGGGAGCAGTACTTC
cdr3_aa: CASSPIPTGRGEQYF

d_call: -
v_call: TRBV5-1
j_call: TRBJ1-4
clone_size: -
cdr3_nt: TGCGCCAGCAGCGCTCAGGGTGCAACTAATGAAAAACTGTTTTTT
cdr3_aa: CASSAQGATNEKLFF

d_call: -
v_call: TRBV19
j_call: TRBJ1-2
clone_size: few
cdr3_nt: TGTGCCAGTAGTATATATGAAGGGCCAGACTATGGCTACACCTTC
cdr3_aa: CASSIYEGPDYGYTF

d_call: -
v_call: TRBV5-8
j_call: TRBJ2-7
clone_size: -
cdr3_nt: TGTGCCAGCAGAAATGGACGGGTTCCAAATTACGAGCAGTACTTC
cdr3_aa: CASRNGRVPNYEQYF

d_call: -
v_call: TRBV25-1
j_call: TRBJ2-2
clone_size: -
cdr3_nt: TGTGCCAGCAGTCAACGGGGGACTGGCGGGGAGCTGTTTTTT
cdr3_aa: CASSQRGTGGELFF

d_call: -
v_call: TRBV28
j_call: TRBJ2-1
clone_size: -
cdr3_nt: TGTGCCAGCACCTCTACTAGCCCCAGTGAGCAGTTCTTC
cdr3_aa: CASTSTSPSEQFF

d_call: TRBD2
v_call: TRBV10-3
j_call: TRBJ2-1
clone_size: few
cdr3_nt: TGTGCCATCAGGGAGGGGACTAGCGGGAGCAATGAGCAGTTCTTC
cdr3_aa: CAIREGTSGSNEQFF

d_call: -
v_call: TRBV14
j_call: TRBJ2-7
clone_size: -
cdr3_nt: TGTGCCAGCAGCCAAGCAGGGGGGTCCTACGAGCAGTACTTC
cdr3_aa: CASSQAGGSYEQYF

d_call: -
v_call: TRBV30
j_call: TRBJ1-2
clone_size: few
cdr3_nt: TGTGCCTGGAGCGTTCCGGGACAAAGTAACTATGGCTACACCTTC
cdr3_aa: CAWSVPGQSNYGYTF

d_call: -
v_call: TRBV19
j_call: TRBJ2-3
clone_size: -
cdr3_nt: TGTGCCAGTAGTATAGTCACAGGGACAATCACAGATACGCAGTATTTT
cdr3_aa: CASSIVTGTITDTQYF

d_call: -
v_call: TRBV18
j_call: TRBJ2-3
clone_size: -
cdr3_nt: TGTGCCAGCTCACTTTACCCGGGACCGACAGATACGCAGTATTTT
cdr3_aa: CASSLYPGPTDTQYF

d_call: -
v_call: TRBV11-2
j_call: TRBJ2-4
clone_size: -
cdr3_nt: TGTGCCAGCAGCTTACTTTCGTCCCGGAGTGACATTCAGTACTTC
cdr3_aa: CASSLLSSRSDIQYF

d_call: -
v_call: TRBV27
j_call: TRBJ1-5
clone_size: -
cdr3_nt: TGTGCCAGCAGTTTACAAGGAAAGGGGATCGCACCCCAGCATTTT
cdr3_aa: CASSLQGKGIAPQHF

d_call: TRBD1
v_call: TRBV5-4
j_call: TRBJ1-3
clone_size: few
cdr3_nt: TGTGCCAGCAGCTCAACCCGGGACAGGTTATCACGCGGAAACACCATATATTTT
cdr3_aa: CASSSTRDRLSRGNTIYF

d_call: TRBD1
v_call: TRBV11-2
j_call: TRBJ2-1
clone_size: -
cdr3_nt: TGTGCCAGCAGCTTAGTCACAGGGGCCTGGAATGAGCAGTTCTTC
cdr3_aa: CASSLVTGAWNEQFF

d_call: TRBD1
v_call: TRBV2
j_call: TRBJ2-5
clone_size: -
cdr3_nt: TGTGCCAGCAGGGGGACAGCCCAAGAGACCCAGTACTTC
cdr3_aa: CASRGTAQETQYF

d_call: TRBD1
v_call: TRBV28
j_call: TRBJ1-2
clone_size: -
cdr3_nt: TGTGCCAGCAGTTTAGAGGGGGCGAAACATGGCTACACCTTC
cdr3_aa: CASSLEGAKHGYTF

d_call: -
v_call: TRBV10-1
j_call: TRBJ1-1
clone_size: -
cdr3_nt: TGCGCCAGCAGTGAGATGGCAGGGGCGAACACTGAAGCTTTCTTT
cdr3_aa: CASSEMAGANTEAFF

d_call: TRBD1
v_call: TRBV29-1
j_call: TRBJ1-2
clone_size: -
cdr3_nt: TGCAGCGTTGACACAGGGGGCCTAACAGCTAACTATGGCTACACCTTC
cdr3_aa: CSVDTGGLTANYGYTF

d_call: -
v_call: TRBV21-1
j_call: TRBJ1-5
clone_size: -
cdr3_nt: TGTGCCAGCAGCCAAATAGGGGACCGGGACGGTGTTAGCAATCAGCCCCAGCATTTT
cdr3_aa: CASSQIGDRDGVSNQPQHF

d_call: -
v_call: TRBV19
j_call: TRBJ2-1
clone_size: -
cdr3_nt: TGTGCCAGTAGACTCCTCTCAGGTCGTTTCAATGAGCAGTTCTTC
cdr3_aa: CASRLLSGRFNEQFF

d_call: -
v_call: TRBV4-1
j_call: TRBJ2-3
clone_size: -
cdr3_nt: TGCGCCAGCAGCCAAGAAGTGGTGGGAGATACGCAGTATTTT
cdr3_aa: CASSQEVVGDTQYF

d_call: TRBD2
v_call: TRBV27
j_call: TRBJ2-7
clone_size: -
cdr3_nt: TGTGCCAGCAGTTTTGTGGTAGCGGGGGAGGGCGAGCAGTACTTC
cdr3_aa: CASSFVVAGEGEQYF

d_call: -
v_call: TRBV25-1
j_call: TRBJ1-2
clone_size: -
cdr3_nt: TGTGCCAGCAGTGAATCGGGGGCAGCTAACTATGGCTACACCTTC
cdr3_aa: CASSESGAANYGYTF

d_call: -
v_call: TRBV5-1
j_call: TRBJ2-5
clone_size: -
cdr3_nt: TGCGCCAGCAGCTTGGGAAGCTTGGAAGAGACCCAGTACTTC
cdr3_aa: CASSLGSLEETQYF

d_call: -
v_call: TRBV6-6
j_call: TRBJ1-6
clone_size: -
cdr3_nt: TGTGCCAGCAGTTTGACCAGGGATAATTCACCCCTCCACTTT
cdr3_aa: CASSLTRDNSPLHF

d_call: -
v_call: TRBV7-9
j_call: TRBJ2-1
clone_size: few
cdr3_nt: TGTGCCAGCAGCCCACGACAAGATGAGCAGTTCTTC
cdr3_aa: CASSPRQDEQFF

d_call: TRBD1
v_call: TRBV5-1
j_call: TRBJ2-7
clone_size: -
cdr3_nt: TGCGCCAGCAGCCTTAGGACAGGGGATCGCGAGCAGTACTTC
cdr3_aa: CASSLRTGDREQYF

d_call: TRBD2
v_call: TRBV6-5
j_call: TRBJ2-3
clone_size: -
cdr3_nt: TGTGCCAGCAGACTAGCGAAAACAGATACGCAGTATTTT
cdr3_aa: CASRLAKTDTQYF

d_call: TRBD1
v_call: TRBV27
j_call: TRBJ2-3
clone_size: few
cdr3_nt: TGTGCCAGCAGTCTTACAGGGGTCACCACAGATACGCAGTATTTT
cdr3_aa: CASSLTGVTTDTQYF

d_call: -
v_call: TRBV5-1
j_call: TRBJ2-7
clone_size: -
cdr3_nt: TGCGCCAGCAGCCGGGACGGAGTTAATCAGTACTTC
cdr3_aa: CASSRDGVNQYF